Listed here are 20 T cell receptor beta chains from one sample, sequenced in a study of beta chain features in type 1 diabetes. Study-level results: The study found moderately but significantly shorter TCRB CDR3s in all four CD4+ subsets of Type 1 diabetes patients.

Antigen specificity for these receptors is unknown. The investigators reverse transcribed all of the isolated RNA, so they sequenced expressed TCRB transcripts. TCRdb's copy holds only in-frame clones and misses some; the assay was immunoSEQ multiplex PCR. The data hold roughly 700,000 clones, with about an eighth observed a single time. Sequencing input: naive CD4+ T cells from blood. The receptors come from a man younger than 35 with type 1 diabetes.

J is TRBJ2-3 and V is TRBV7-2; tentative D call: TRBD2 (6 bases). Trimming cost V 5 bases and J 4 bases, with 13 bases left between them. This CDR3 region has 14 residues. The germline V gene has CDR1 SGHTA and CDR2 FQGNSA. CDR3 sequence reads: CASSPGDFPDTQYF. CDR3 in DNA: TGTGCCAGCAGCCCCGGGGACTTCCCAGATACGCAGTATTTT.

The chain has TRBV30 and TRBJ2-1, with D unresolved. Germline values: CDR1 GTSNPN, CDR2 SVGIG (reference sequence). V was pared by 6 bases and J by 6 bases, with 18 bases between. The length of the CDR3 is 14 residues. CDR3 loop: CACRKGVWANEQFF. Written as DNA, the CDR3 is TGTGCCTGCCGGAAGGGCGTTTGGGCCAATGAGCAGTTCTTC.

The chain joins TRBV7-6 to TRBJ1-2; a weak D match, TRBD1 (6 bases). The V gene lost 6 bases and the J gene lost 7 bases, with 15 bases spanning the gap. The CDR3 loop spans 13 amino acids. Per germline, CDR1 SGHVS and CDR2 FNYEAQ. The CDR3 sequence: CASSPGTSAGYTF. The CDR3 DNA sequence: TGTGCCAGCAGTCCCGGGACAAGCGCTGGCTACACCTTC.

Only a few counts were recorded for this clone. This chain joins TRBV30 and TRBJ2-1, with D perhaps matching TRBD2 (5 bases). CDR3 length equals 15 residues. CDR1 is GTSNPN, CDR2 SVGIG, per germline (reference sequence). Trimming took off 5 bases at V and 3 bases at J, with 17 bases between the two ends. CDR3 sequence (DNA): TGTGCCTGGGGTCGGACGGGTGGAGGCTACAATGAGCAGTTCTTC. Its translation: CAWGRTGGGYNEQFF.

The rearrangement links TRBV10-3 to TRBJ1-2; the D is unclear. V lost 4 bases to trimming and J lost 4 bases, with 4 bases between them. Germline CDR1 reads ENHRY; CDR2 reads SYGVKD. The CDR3 totals 11 residues. This CDR3 reads CAISAVYGYTF. Here the CDR3 DNA reads TGTGCCATCAGTGCTGTCTATGGCTACACCTTC.

The chain recombines TRBV28 with TRBJ2-1, with no clear D. V was pared by 11 bases and J by 8 bases, with 13 bases between. CDR1 and CDR2 (germline): MDHEN, SYDVKM. The CDR3 sequence is 11 residues long. CDR3: CASKGGDEQFF. The CDR3 coding sequence is TGTGCCTCGAAGGGTGGCGATGAGCAGTTCTTC.

Only a few counts were recorded for this clone. The chain couples TRBV5-1 to TRBJ1-1; D might be TRBD1 (5 bases). From germline, CDR1 is SGHRS and CDR2 YFSETQ. V lost 2 bases, J lost 7 bases, and 9 bases lay in between. This CDR3 contains 12 residues. CDR3 region: CASSLPGREAFF. The CDR3, as DNA: TGCGCCAGCAGCTTACCGGGGCGTGAAGCTTTCTTT.

The J gene is TRBJ2-3, the V gene TRBV29-1, with 7 bases that match TRBD1. The CDR3 extends over 14 amino acids. Germline V CDR1 and CDR2: SQVTM, ANQGSEA. The J segment lost 4 bases and the V segment lost 7 bases, leaving 11 bases of the junction unmatched. CDR3 in DNA: TGCAGCGCTCCTCTGACAGGGCTAGCAGATACGCAGTATTTT. Its protein product is CSAPLTGLADTQYF.

The chain combines TRBV19 with TRBJ1-1, with 9 bases that match TRBD1. Germline V gives CDR1 LNHDA, CDR2 SQIVND (reference sequence). Trimming took 6 bases from V and 1 from J; bases not matched to a gene: 3. The CDR3 is 14 amino acids. CDR3 nucleotide sequence: TGTGCCAGTAGCACAGGGGGCTGGAACACTGAAGCTTTCTTT. Its translation: CASSTGGWNTEAFF.

The rearrangement joins TRBV9 to TRBJ2-5, with D possibly TRBD1 on 5 matching bases. The V end was cut by 3 bases, the J end by 0 bases, with 18 bases between. Per germline, CDR1 SGDLS and CDR2 YYNGEE. The length of the CDR3 is 17 residues. CDR3 protein: CASSARGDSYYQETQYF. The CDR3 bases are TGTGCCAGCAGCGCTAGAGGAGACAGCTATTACCAAGAGACCCAGTACTTC.

The chain employs TRBV2 and TRBJ1-2, with no clear D. The CDR3 runs 13 residues. Trimming took off 6 bases at V and 2 bases at J, with 10 bases between the two ends. Germline CDR1 reads SNHLY; CDR2 reads FYNNEI. CDR3 sequence: CASRAGANYGYTF. In DNA form, the CDR3 reads TGTGCCAGCAGGGCAGGAGCCAACTATGGCTACACCTTC.

The V call is TRBV27, the J call TRBJ2-7, with D tentatively TRBD1 or TRBD2 (5 bases each). V was shortened by 2 bases and J by 0 bases, with 14 bases between the two germline ends. The CDR3 covers 16 residues. Per the germline V gene, CDR1 is MNHEY and CDR2 is SMNVEV (reference sequence). This chain's CDR3 is CASSLGPEGRSYEQYF. As DNA, the CDR3 is TGTGCCAGCAGTTTAGGTCCAGAGGGGCGCTCCTACGAGCAGTACTTC.

The V gene is TRBV19, the J gene TRBJ1-2; D gene uncertain. Germline CDR1 and CDR2: LNHDA and SQIVND (reference sequence). The CDR3 extends over 12 amino acids. The V and J ends lost 7 bases and 8 bases respectively, with 14 bases between them. CDR3 in amino acids: CASTSRALGYTF. The CDR3 bases are TGTGCCAGTACCTCAAGGGCACTCGGCTACACCTTC.

This chain connects TRBV29-1 to TRBJ1-1; 9 bases are shared with TRBD1. The CDR3 spans 14 residues. V trimming: 5 bases; J trimming: 2 bases; junction bases outside the gene matches: 6. Germline lookup yields CDR1 SQVTM and CDR2 ANQGSEA. The CDR3 region has the DNA TGCAGCGTTAACAGGGGGCGGCTTAACACTGAAGCTTTCTTT. Translation: CSVNRGRLNTEAFF.

The CDR3 region is CATTGGGYTF. In DNA form, the CDR3 reads TGTGCCACCACAGGGGGAGGCTACACCTTC. The J gene is TRBJ1-2, the V gene TRBV7-8; 8 bases are shared with TRBD1. Germline V gene lookup returns CDR1 SGHVS and CDR2 FQNEAQ. After removal of 10 bases from V and 8 bases from J, the junction contained 3 bases not matched to a gene. The CDR3 extends over 10 amino acids.

The rearrangement uses TRBV5-1 and TRBJ1-1; no reliable D call. Germline CDR1 reads SGHRS; CDR2 reads YFSETQ. V was cut by 6 bases and J by 1 base, with 4 bases left in between. This CDR3 contains 11 residues. In DNA form, the CDR3 reads TGCGCCAGCAAGGGGAACACTGAAGCTTTCTTT. Translation: CASKGNTEAFF.

The V call is TRBV18, the J call TRBJ1-1; tentative D call: TRBD1 (6 bases). Germline assignment: CDR1 KGHSH and CDR2 LQKENI. The CDR3 length is 13 residues. V was pared by 5 bases and J by 3 bases, with 10 bases between. CDR3 nucleotide sequence: TGTGCCAGCTCATTAGGGGGTGACACTGAAGCTTTCTTT. Its translation is CASSLGGDTEAFF.

V and J are TRBV14 and TRBJ2-2, with D hard to call. V was shortened by 0 bases and J by 8 bases, with 16 bases between the two germline ends. Germline V CDR1 and CDR2: SGHDN, FVKESK. This CDR3 has 16 amino acids. The CDR3 loop reads CASSQEYSHEGGELFF. The CDR3, as DNA: TGTGCCAGCAGCCAAGAATACAGCCACGAAGGGGGGGAGCTGTTTTTT.

The chain couples TRBV9 to TRBJ2-3; the match to TRBD2 covers 8 bases. The CDR3 consists of 16 residues. The V segment lost 3 bases and the J segment 5 bases; nucleotides outside the gene matches: 11. From germline, CDR1 is SGDLS and CDR2 YYNGEE. The CDR3 loop reads CASSAGLAGGVDTQYF. As DNA, the CDR3 is TGTGCCAGCAGCGCAGGACTAGCCGGAGGGGTAGATACGCAGTATTTT. Full variable domain (missing parts from reference TRBV9 and TRBJ2-3): DSGVTQTPKHLITATGQRVTLRCSPRSGDLSVYWYQQSLDQGLQFLIQYYNGEERAKGNILERFSAQQFPDLHSELNLSSLELGDSALYFCASSAGLAGGVDTQYFGPGTRLTVL.

This chain uses TRBV5-1 with TRBJ1-1; unclear D gene. Looked up from germline, CDR1 is SGHRS and CDR2 is YFSETQ. The V end lost 1 base, the J end lost 3 bases, and 10 bases lay between the germline ends. The CDR3 covers 14 residues. CDR3 DNA: TGCGCCAGCAGCTTGCGGCCTCCAGACACTGAAGCTTTCTTT. Its translation is CASSLRPPDTEAFF.